The present T cell receptor beta chain was sequenced within a study of T cell changes during pregnancy in multiple sclerosis. The data were produced by immunoSEQ multiplex PCR, yet TCRdb's version contains in-frame clones alone and is incomplete. This sample has tens of thousands of clones; roughly nine tenths occur once, and the top ten carry about 0.45%. Trimming cost V 4 bases and J 9 bases; bases outside gene matches: 8. The germline V gene encodes CDR1 SGHDT and CDR2 YYEEEE. This CDR3 contains 14 residues. The sequencing here drew on CD4+ T cells from peripheral blood mononuclear cells, taken in the second trimester of pregnancy. The chain links TRBV5-6 to TRBJ2-7; 12 bases match TRBD1. This TCR was recovered from a female donor in good health, enrolled as a control in a pregnancy study. CDR3 nucleotides: TGTGCCAGCAGCGCCTATGGGACAGGGGGCGGGCAGTACTTC. Translation: CASSAYGTGGGQYF.